These 27 T cell receptor beta chains were sequenced from one sample in a study of blood T cell repertoires in COVID-19. Libraries were prepared by immunoSEQ multiplex PCR; TCRdb keeps only in-frame clonotypes and omits some of them. The sample holds about 310,000 clones, about 85% seen once. The specimen was PBMCs or T cells enriched from blood (not recorded which). The source of these receptors is a woman aged 25 to 39 who had been exposed to COVID-19.

The V and J genes are TRBV5-4 and TRBJ1-4; 8 nucleotides match TRBD1. Germline assignment: CDR1 SGHNT and CDR2 YYREEE (reference sequence). The CDR3 is 15 amino acids. The V gene end was trimmed by 2 bases and the J gene end by 6 bases; junction bases not matched to a gene: 6. This chain's CDR3 is CASSFRQGAYEKLFF. In DNA, the CDR3 is TGTGCCAGCAGCTTTCGCCAGGGGGCCTATGAAAAACTGTTTTTT.

The V call is TRBV18, the J call TRBJ2-3; TRBD1 matches at 8 bases. Losses at the gene ends were 3 bases for V and 1 base for J; bases not matched to a gene: 15. This CDR3 region has 19 residues. Germline loops: CDR1 KGHSH, CDR2 LQKENI. This CDR3 reads CASSPRISTGTGRTDTQYF. The DNA for the CDR3 is TGTGCCAGCTCACCTAGGATCTCTACCGGGACAGGACGCACAGATACGCAGTATTTT. Using reference TRBV18 and TRBJ2-3 for the parts outside the CDR3, the full variable domain is NAGVMQNPRHLVRRRGQEARLRCSPMKGHSHVYWYRQLPEEGLKFMVYLQKENIIDESGMPKERFSAEFPKEGPSILRIQQVVRGDSAAYFCASSPRISTGTGRTDTQYFGPGTRLTVL.

The chain links TRBV6-5 to TRBJ2-1; D remains unclear. Trimming stripped 0 bases from V and 0 bases from J, with 3 bases between. Per the germline V gene, CDR1 is MNHEY and CDR2 is SVGAGI. The CDR3 has 14 residues. The CDR3: CASSYSGSYNEQFF. Written as DNA, the CDR3 is TGTGCCAGCAGTTACTCCGGCTCCTACAATGAGCAGTTCTTC.

The CDR3 DNA is TGTGCCAGCAGCGTAGCGGGACTGGGGAACACTGAAGCTTTCTTT. As protein: CASSVAGLGNTEAFF. This chain joins TRBV9 and TRBJ1-1; perhaps TRBD1 as D (5 bases). The CDR3 runs 15 residues. Germline V gives CDR1 SGDLS, CDR2 YYNGEE. Deletions cut 0 bases from V and 1 base from J, with 10 bases between.

The chain is built from TRBV11-2 and TRBJ2-3; no reliable D call. Trimming removed 1 base from V and 4 bases from J, with 9 bases in between. The CDR3 has 14 residues. The germline V gene has CDR1 SGHAT and CDR2 FQNNGV. The DNA for the CDR3 is TGTGCCAGCAGCTTAGGCACAGACCCAGATACGCAGTATTTT. Its protein product is CASSLGTDPDTQYF.

The chain combines TRBV7-2 with TRBJ1-2, with D tentatively TRBD1 (6 bases). Trimming removed 1 base from V and 7 bases from J, with 10 bases in between. Looked up from germline, CDR1 is SGHTA and CDR2 is FQGNSA. The CDR3 has 13 amino acids. As DNA, the CDR3 is TGTGCCAGCAGCTTAGTCAGGGGTGGTGGCTACACCTTC. This codes for CASSLVRGGGYTF.

The chain carries TRBV10-3 and TRBJ2-5; D call uncertain. Germline CDR1 is ENHRY and CDR2 is SYGVKD. Deletions cut 0 bases from V and 2 bases from J, with 10 bases between. The CDR3 runs 15 residues. CDR3 loop: CAISESYTVQETQYF. The CDR3 DNA reads TGTGCCATCAGTGAGTCTTATACGGTGCAAGAGACCCAGTACTTC.

For this clone: Other DNA sequences in the sample encode the same CDR3. The J gene is TRBJ1-5, the V gene TRBV7-9; TRBD1 is a possible D gene (6 bases). The germline gives CDR1 SEHNR, CDR2 FQNEAQ (reference sequence). CDR3 length: 13 residues. V was shortened by 5 bases and J by 4 bases, with 9 bases between the two germline ends. The CDR3 coding sequence is TGTGCCAGCAGCCTAGGACAGAATCAGCCCCAGCATTTT. This translates into CASSLGQNQPQHF.

This chain joins TRBV6-1 and TRBJ1-5; D is uncertain. This CDR3 region has 15 residues. The germline V and J ends were trimmed by 2 bases and 3 bases, with 11 bases remaining between them. Germline V gene data show CDR1 as MNHNS and CDR2 as SASEGT. CDR3 DNA sequence: TGTGCCAGCAGTGAATCAGGCCGTTACAATCAGCCCCAGCATTTT. Amino acid sequence: CASSESGRYNQPQHF.

V usage is TRBV28 and J usage is TRBJ1-5, with 7 bases lining up with TRBD1. Germline-derived CDR1 and CDR2 are MDHEN and SYDVKM. The CDR3 totals 16 residues. V lost 3 bases to trimming and J lost 0 bases; unmatched junction nucleotides: 5. The chain's CDR3 is CASSLRGHSSNQPQHF. The CDR3 DNA reads as TGTGCCAGCAGTTTGAGGGGGCATAGTAGCAATCAGCCCCAGCATTTT. The full variable domain, its missing parts supplied by reference TRBV28 and TRBJ1-5, is DVKVTQSSRYLVKRTGEKVFLECVQDMDHENMFWYRQDPGLGLRLIYFSYDVKMKEKGDIPEGYSVSREKKERFSLILESASTNQTSMYLCASSLRGHSSNQPQHFGDGTRLSIL.

The rearrangement links TRBV3-1 (or the pseudogene TRBV3-2) to TRBJ2-1, with 10 bases aligning to TRBD2. Germline V lookup: CDR1 LGHDT, CDR2 YNNKEL (reference sequence). After removal of 6 bases from V and 8 bases from J, the junction contained 19 bases not matched to a gene. The CDR3 extends over 18 amino acids. Here the CDR3 DNA reads TGTGCCAGCAGTCCAATATTACCGGGACTAGCGCCTGGGCATGAGCAGTTCTTC. Translating gives CASSPILPGLAPGHEQFF.

The J gene is TRBJ2-2, the V gene TRBV6-1; 13 nucleotides align to TRBD2. Per the germline V gene, CDR1 is MNHNS and CDR2 is SASEGT. V was pared by 4 bases and J by 7 bases, with 6 bases of the junction left unmatched. This CDR3 has 16 residues. The DNA of the CDR3 is TGTGCCAGCAGTGCCCCGGGACTAGCGGGAATCGGGGAGCTGTTTTTT. Its protein product is CASSAPGLAGIGELFF.

This clone was detected once. The V and J genes are TRBV25-1 and TRBJ1-4; D possibly corresponds to TRBD1 (6 bases). Per the germline V gene, CDR1 is MGHDK and CDR2 is SYGVNS. The CDR3 totals 15 residues. Trimming pared 5 bases from V and 8 bases from J, leaving 18 bases between. Written as DNA, the CDR3 is TGTGCCAGCAGTTTGGGGGCAGGGGTAGGAGAAAAACTGTTTTTT. It specifies CASSLGAGVGEKLFF.

In this sample, this clone turned up once. The chain is built from TRBV7-3 and TRBJ2-1; 8 positions match TRBD2. Germline V gene lookup returns CDR1 SGHTA and CDR2 FQGTGA. Germline trimming cut 4 bases from V and 4 bases from J; bases unmatched to any gene: 3. This CDR3 comprises 14 residues. The CDR3 sequence: CASSSSGSYNEQFF. CDR3 nucleotides: TGTGCCAGCAGCTCGAGCGGGAGTTACAATGAGCAGTTCTTC.

V is TRBV5-5 and J is TRBJ2-5, with 7 bases fitting TRBD2. V dropped 7 bases and J dropped 1; count of bases not matched to a gene: 4. CDR1 and CDR2 from the germline V gene are SGHKS and YYEKEE (reference sequence). This CDR3 contains 13 residues. CDR3 sequence: CASCRGVQETQYF. In DNA form, the CDR3 reads TGTGCCAGCTGCCGGGGGGTCCAAGAGACCCAGTACTTC.

The V and J genes are TRBV28 and TRBJ1-1, with a tentative D call TRBD1 (6 bases). V dropped 6 bases and J dropped 4 bases, with 12 bases sitting between them. This CDR3 spans 13 amino acids. The germline V gene has CDR1 MDHEN and CDR2 SYDVKM. The CDR3 sequence: CASRKGGRTEAFF. CDR3 in DNA: TGTGCCAGCAGAAAGGGGGGGCGCACTGAAGCTTTCTTT. Using reference TRBV28 and TRBJ1-1 for the parts outside the CDR3, the full variable domain is DVKVTQSSRYLVKRTGEKVFLECVQDMDHENMFWYRQDPGLGLRLIYFSYDVKMKEKGDIPEGYSVSREKKERFSLILESASTNQTSMYLCASRKGGRTEAFFGQGTRLTVV.

The chain uses TRBV7-9 and TRBJ1-5; D is perhaps TRBD1 (5 bases). V lost 8 bases and J lost 6, with 14 bases in between. This CDR3 contains 13 residues. CDR1 and CDR2 (germline): SEHNR, FQNEAQ (reference sequence). The CDR3: CASAAGSGQPQHF. The CDR3 DNA is TGTGCCAGCGCCGCAGGGTCGGGTCAGCCCCAGCATTTT.

CDR3 DNA sequence: TGTGCCAGCAGCATAGGACAGGGCCAACTAGAAGCTTTCTTT. Translated, it gives CASSIGQGQLEAFF. The rearrangement uses TRBV9 and TRBJ1-1; 8 bases are shared with TRBD1. Germline V gene sequence: CDR1 SGDLS, CDR2 YYNGEE. The CDR3 totals 14 residues. V was pared by 4 bases and J by 8 bases, with 10 bases of the junction left unmatched.

This chain connects TRBV7-9 to TRBJ2-7, with 12 bases matching TRBD1. Losses at the gene ends were 6 bases for V and 6 bases for J; bases not matched to a gene: 6. The CDR3 is made up of 14 amino acids. Per the germline V gene, CDR1 is SEHNR and CDR2 is FQNEAQ (reference sequence). CDR3: CASRLGQGAGEQYF. CDR3 coding DNA: TGTGCCAGCAGGCTGGGACAGGGGGCGGGCGAGCAGTACTTC.

The genes are TRBV6-5 and TRBJ2-1; TRBD2 matches at 11 bases. Germline CDR1 reads MNHEY; CDR2 reads SVGAGI. The CDR3 spans 15 residues. Trimming cost V 2 bases and J 3 bases; bases outside gene matches: 0. This chain's CDR3 is CASSYGLAGYNEQFF. In DNA form, the CDR3 reads TGTGCCAGCAGTTACGGACTAGCGGGCTACAATGAGCAGTTCTTC.

CDR3 residues: CASSSTGQGPGQYF. As DNA, the CDR3 is TGTGCCAGCAGTTCCACCGGACAGGGGCCTGGGCAGTACTTC. The J gene is TRBJ2-7, the V gene TRBV27; 9 bases map to TRBD1. The CDR3 is 14 residues long. The V and J ends lost 4 bases and 9 bases, in that order; junction bases with no gene match: 10. In germline, CDR1 is MNHEY, CDR2 SMNVEV (reference sequence).

The chain uses TRBV4-2 and TRBJ2-1; TRBD2 matches at 13 bases. Per germline, CDR1 LGHNA and CDR2 YNFKEQ. V lost 11 bases and J lost 6; bases outside the gene matches: 7. This CDR3 spans 14 amino acids. The CDR3 nucleotides read TGTGCCGCCCAGGGACTAGCGGGGAGCAATGAGCAGTTCTTC. Amino acids: CAAQGLAGSNEQFF.

CDR3 sequence reads: CASSVGGGAYEQYF. The CDR3 DNA sequence: TGTGCCAGCAGCGTAGGTGGCGGGGCCTACGAGCAGTACTTC. The rearrangement uses TRBV9 and TRBJ2-7; a weak D match, TRBD2 (6 bases). The CDR3 has 14 amino acids. V shed 0 bases and J shed 2 bases, with 9 bases lying between them. CDR1 and CDR2 from the germline V gene are SGDLS and YYNGEE.

The chain has TRBV4-2 and TRBJ1-2; 8 bases are a match to TRBD1. The CDR3 is 15 amino acids. The junction had 8 bases not matched to a gene; V was cut back by 1 base and J by 7 bases. CDR1 and CDR2 (germline): LGHNA, YNFKEQ. The CDR3 loop is CASSQGPGGAFGYTF. Written as DNA, the CDR3 is TGTGCCAGCAGCCAAGGACCAGGGGGCGCGTTTGGCTACACCTTC.

V usage is TRBV28 and J usage is TRBJ2-3, with a weak D call TRBD1 (6 bases). Trimming took off 9 bases at V and 6 bases at J, with 13 bases between the two ends. This CDR3 has 12 amino acids. Germline CDR1 reads MDHEN; CDR2 reads SYDVKM. The CDR3 is CASVQGWDTQYF. DNA for the CDR3: TGTGCCAGTGTGCAGGGGTGGGATACGCAGTATTTT.

The chain links TRBV19 to TRBJ2-1; possibly TRBD1 for D (5 bases). Germline V gene data show CDR1 as LNHDA and CDR2 as SQIVND (reference sequence). Trimming took 9 bases from V and 0 from J, leaving 18 bases between them. This CDR3 contains 16 residues. The CDR3 nucleotides are TGTGCCAGAGGGGCTGGGGATGGTCGCTCCTACAATGAGCAGTTCTTC. Amino acids: CARGAGDGRSYNEQFF.

V is TRBV7-2 and J is TRBJ1-5, with D possibly TRBD1 on 5 matching bases. The germline CDR1 and CDR2 sequences are SGHTA and FQGNSA. The CDR3 loop spans 15 amino acids. Trimming took 1 base from V and 2 from J, leaving 9 bases between them. CDR3 loop: CASSLDAGRNQPQHF. CDR3 DNA: TGTGCCAGCAGCTTAGACGCAGGGCGCAATCAGCCCCAGCATTTT.